Listed here is a single T cell receptor (beta chain). Its target is unknown. In the same sample, other DNA sequences code for this CDR3. This specimen comes from a study of cytomegalovirus exposure and HLA in healthy donors. Findings of the study overall: In an earlier analysis, most TCR beta V segments were productive about 87% or about 30% of the time. Sequencing depth roughly uniform across donors was assumed in presence/absence analyses. CMV antigen specificity was confirmed in vitro for a few CMV-associated chains.

Germline loops: CDR1 SQVTM, CDR2 ANQGSEA. Deletions cut 4 bases from V and 0 bases from J, with 15 bases between. The CDR3 is 15 residues long. This PCR relied on a set of 60 Vbeta primers and 13 Jbeta primers. Per the original data handling: Per a later analysis, the number of unique TCR beta chains was about 80 million, of which roughly 11 million were shared. Produced via immunoSEQ multiplex PCR; TCRdb's table is partial and in-frame only. D and trimming come from the DNA, and the V and J calls and clone size come from that table. The sample table sets out 95,000 to 150,000 clones. This rearrangement joins TRBV29-1 to TRBJ1-1; no clear D gene. This TCR derives from a man between 18 and 29 years old in good health and CMV-seronegative. The material sequenced was PBMCs. CDR3 sequence: CSVAPGWAMNTEAFF. The CDR3, as DNA: TGCAGCGTTGCACCGGGGTGGGCTATGAACACTGAAGCTTTCTTT.